This T cell receptor (beta chain) is drawn from a study of T cell clonotyping in hematopoietic cell transplantation. Points from the study as a whole: Few recipient clonotypes overlapped donors; over 97% were de novo at given depth. After transplant, recipient diversity fell while pathologically expanded clonotypes grew through day 180. No sorting was done, leaving CD4 and CD8 contributions mixed.

There are 11 residues in the CDR3. V gave up 0 bases and J gave up 6 bases, with 5 bases separating them. Germline loops: CDR1 GTSNPN, CDR2 SVGIG (reference sequence). Of note for this clone: Antigen unknown.

Only in-frame clones appear in the TCRdb table, and some are missing; sequencing was by immunoSEQ multiplex PCR. There are several thousand clones in the sample; 85% to 90% occur only once, and under 30% lies in the top ten. The sequence derives from a male patient in his 70s who had an allogeneic stem cell transplant from an unrelated donor, so T cells may come from the graft donor. Some clones in this sample may be carry-over from other donors' samples. This chain joins TRBV30 and TRBJ1-1; D not resolved. Material: peripheral blood mononuclear cells, obtained 100 days after allogeneic stem cell transplant. The chain's CDR3 is CAWSVLSEAFF. The CDR3 DNA follows: TGTGCCTGGAGTGTACTGTCTGAAGCTTTCTTT.